This entry lists 26 T cell receptor beta chains sequenced from one sample in a study of T cells in localized non-small cell lung cancer (dated by TCRdb to the early 2020s). The library came from the immunoSEQ multiplex PCR assay. TCRdb took over this immuneACCESS table, retaining in-frame rearrangements with V and J assigned. Such tables are incomplete; in checked studies, under half of the missing clones stem from an unresolved V gene, and the remainder is unexplained. Here the sample has 100,000 to 150,000 clones; around 89% occur a single time. The leading ten clones occupy 1.7% of the sample. Source: peripheral blood, taken before any cancer treatment. Receptors were obtained from a female donor of 60 years or more with stage I lung adenocarcinoma.

V gene TRBV27 combines with J gene TRBJ1-1; TRBD1 is a possible D gene (6 bases). Trimming stripped 6 bases from V and 2 bases from J, with 16 bases between. This CDR3 has 15 residues. The V gene's germline CDR1 is MNHEY and CDR2 SMNVEV (reference sequence). CDR3 DNA sequence: TGTGCCAGCAGAATGACAGGCAACCCCAACACTGAAGCTTTCTTT. Its protein product is CASRMTGNPNTEAFF.

The chain carries TRBV30 and TRBJ2-1; 11 bases agree with TRBD2. The junction had 4 bases not matched to a gene; V was cut back by 3 bases and J by 3 bases. The CDR3 length is 15 residues. The germline V gene encodes CDR1 GTSNPN and CDR2 SVGIG (reference sequence). Here the CDR3 reads CAWSLLAGGYNEQFF. In DNA, the CDR3 is TGTGCCTGGAGCCTTCTAGCGGGAGGCTACAATGAGCAGTTCTTC.

The rearrangement uses TRBV11-2 and TRBJ2-4, with unresolved D. Trimming pared 5 bases from V and 9 bases from J, leaving 8 bases between. Germline V CDR1 and CDR2: SGHAT, FQNNGV. This CDR3 is 11 amino acids long. CDR3 sequence: CASSRTGIQYF. The CDR3 DNA is TGTGCCAGCAGCCGCACCGGCATTCAGTACTTC. Looking up the rest from reference TRBV11-2 and TRBJ2-4 gives the full variable domain: EAGVAQSPRYKIIEKRQSVAFWCNPISGHATLYWYQQILGQGPKLLIQFQNNGVVDDSQLPKDRFSAERLKGVDSTLKIQPAKLEDSAVYLCASSRTGIQYFGAGTRLSVL.

This clone came up once. The V gene is TRBV5-1, the J gene TRBJ2-7; 8 bases line up with TRBD2. This CDR3 is built from 14 residues. V lost 3 bases to trimming and J lost 2 bases; unmatched junction nucleotides: 4. CDR1 and CDR2 from the germline V gene are SGHRS and YFSETQ. In DNA form, the CDR3 reads TGCGCCAGCAGCTCCGTAGCGGGACCCTACGAGCAGTACTTC. Translating gives CASSSVAGPYEQYF.

The J gene is TRBJ2-4, the V gene TRBV11-2; no clear D. With 2 bases removed from V and 6 bases from J, the gap between germline ends came to 11 bases. Germline V CDR1 and CDR2: SGHAT, FQNNGV. The CDR3 runs 14 residues. CDR3 residues: CASSLITLGNIQYF. The CDR3 DNA reads TGTGCCAGCAGCTTAATCACATTGGGAAACATTCAGTACTTC.

The genes are TRBV7-9 and TRBJ1-1; D is undetermined. Germline V gives CDR1 SEHNR, CDR2 FQNEAQ (reference sequence). This CDR3 has 15 residues. V lost 3 bases and J lost 0, with 11 bases in between. Written as DNA, the CDR3 is TGTGCCAGCAGCTTCGCTCAAGGGATGAACACTGAAGCTTTCTTT. Translation: CASSFAQGMNTEAFF.

This chain joins TRBV5-4 and TRBJ2-3, with 8 nucleotides matching TRBD1. CDR1 is SGHNT and CDR2 is YYREEE in the germline V gene (reference sequence). Trimming cost V 4 bases and J 3 bases; bases outside gene matches: 16. This CDR3 has 18 residues. CDR3 loop: CASSPEAHRQGRTDTQYF. The CDR3 bases are TGTGCCAGCAGCCCAGAAGCCCACCGACAGGGGAGAACAGATACGCAGTATTTT.

This clone was recorded at least ten times. V gene TRBV27 combines with J gene TRBJ2-5; D remains unclear. Trimming took off 10 bases at V and 5 bases at J, with 8 bases between the two ends. CDR1 and CDR2 from the germline V gene are MNHEY and SMNVEV (reference sequence). The CDR3 consists of 10 residues. The CDR3: CATPPETQYF. The CDR3 nucleotides read TGTGCCACCCCGCCCGAGACCCAGTACTTC.

The count of this clone is one. This rearrangement joins TRBV7-9 to TRBJ2-7; 9 nucleotides line up with TRBD1. This CDR3 has 15 residues. CDR1 is SEHNR, CDR2 FQNEAQ, per germline (reference sequence). After removal of 5 bases from V and 4 bases from J, the junction contained 9 bases not matched to a gene. CDR3 coding DNA: TGTGCCAGCAGCAAGGGACAGGGTAAGGGGTACGAGCAGTACTTC. It specifies CASSKGQGKGYEQYF.

This clone has more than one count but fewer than ten. The chain is built from TRBV11-3 and TRBJ1-1; D not certain. This CDR3 spans 12 amino acids. The V and J ends lost 4 bases and 0 bases respectively, with 3 bases between them. CDR1 is SGHNT and CDR2 is YENEEA in the germline V gene. The CDR3 region is CASSSMNTEAFF. The CDR3 region has the DNA TGTGCCAGCAGCTCGATGAACACTGAAGCTTTCTTT.

The V gene is TRBV19, the J gene TRBJ1-2; TRBD1 matches 7 bases. Germline V gene sequence: CDR1 LNHDA, CDR2 SQIVND (reference sequence). V dropped 5 bases and J dropped 8; count of bases not matched to a gene: 11. CDR3 length equals 14 residues. This chain's CDR3 is CASSFLQGSYGYTF. The CDR3, as DNA: TGTGCCAGTAGTTTCTTACAGGGGTCGTACGGCTACACCTTC.

This chain links TRBV11-1 with TRBJ1-1; 7 bases agree with TRBD1. The CDR3 totals 15 residues. The germline V gene has CDR1 SGHAT and CDR2 FQDESV (reference sequence). V was clipped by 3 bases and J by 0 bases; unmatched bases: 4. CDR3 nucleotides: TGTGCCAGCAGCTTCTCACAGGGGTTGAACACTGAAGCTTTCTTT. Translation: CASSFSQGLNTEAFF.

The CDR3 bases are TGCGCCAGCAGCACAGGGACAGGATCGAGCATTCAGTACTTC. As protein: CASSTGTGSSIQYF. This sequence joins TRBV5-1 and TRBJ2-4, with 8 positions matching TRBD1. Germline CDR1 and CDR2: SGHRS and YFSETQ. This CDR3 has 14 residues. Losses at the gene ends were 4 bases for V and 9 bases for J; bases not matched to a gene: 9.

The chain has TRBV9 and TRBJ2-5, with TRBD2 matching over 10 bases. With V trimmed by 0 bases and J by 6 bases, 5 bases remained unmatched. This CDR3 is built from 15 residues. Germline-derived CDR1 and CDR2 are SGDLS and YYNGEE. The CDR3 DNA reads TGTGCCAGCAGCGTAGAAGCTAGCGGGAGCAAGACCCAGTACTTC. Protein: CASSVEASGSKTQYF.

V gene TRBV6-1 combines with J gene TRBJ1-5; 9 nucleotides align to TRBD1. Germline CDR1 reads MNHNS; CDR2 reads SASEGT. The CDR3 length is 13 residues. Germline trimming cut 6 bases from V and 5 bases from J; bases unmatched to any gene: 2. CDR3 region: CASSRQGDQPQHF. CDR3 DNA sequence: TGTGCCAGCAGCCGACAGGGGGATCAGCCCCAGCATTTT.

The genes are TRBV27 and TRBJ2-1; the D gene is possibly TRBD2 (7 bases). The CDR3 consists of 16 residues. Between the trimmed V and J ends, which lost 3 bases and 6 bases, there was a span of 18 bases. Per germline, CDR1 MNHEY and CDR2 SMNVEV (reference sequence). The CDR3 sequence is CASSFRGGRGFNEQFF. The CDR3 coding sequence is TGTGCCAGCAGTTTTAGAGGGGGGAGGGGATTCAATGAGCAGTTCTTC.

The chain has TRBV15 and TRBJ2-1, with 7 bases matching TRBD2. The CDR3 length is 14 residues. CDR1 is LNHNV and CDR2 is YYDKDF in the germline V gene (reference sequence). V lost 0 bases to trimming and J lost 6 bases; unmatched junction nucleotides: 2. The CDR3 nucleotides read TGTGCCACCAGCAGAGATCTAGCGGCCAATGAGCAGTTCTTC. Amino acids: CATSRDLAANEQFF.

The chain employs TRBV19 and TRBJ1-2; TRBD1 matches at 9 bases. V lost 4 bases to trimming and J lost 4 bases; unmatched junction nucleotides: 10. Germline values: CDR1 LNHDA, CDR2 SQIVND (reference sequence). This CDR3 spans 16 amino acids. For the CDR3, the DNA is TGTGCCAGTAGTAGCCTCCGGGGACAGGGTGCCTATGGCTACACCTTC. Translation: CASSSLRGQGAYGYTF.

The DNA of the CDR3 is TGTGCCAGCAGCTTAACGACAGGGACAAGCAATCAGCCCCAGCATTTT. Protein sequence: CASSLTTGTSNQPQHF. The chain joins TRBV7-2 to TRBJ1-5; the match to TRBD1 covers 7 bases. CDR1 and CDR2 (germline): SGHTA, FQGNSA. Unmatched junction bases numbered 5, after V lost 2 bases and J lost 1 base. CDR3 length: 16 residues.

Notes on this clone: The sample carries other DNA sequences with the same CDR3. V gene TRBV28 combines with J gene TRBJ2-7; perhaps TRBD1 as D (6 bases). The CDR3 consists of 12 residues. V lost 6 bases and J lost 5, with 11 bases in between. Germline V gene sequence: CDR1 MDHEN, CDR2 SYDVKM. CDR3 protein: CASRLQGHEQYF. DNA of the CDR3: TGTGCCAGCAGGTTACAGGGCCACGAGCAGTACTTC.

CDR3 amino acids: CASSEGEYRFDDGYTF. For the CDR3, the DNA is TGTGCCAGCAGTGAGGGGGAATATCGGTTCGACGATGGCTACACCTTC. This chain joins TRBV2 and TRBJ1-2; tentative D call: TRBD1 (5 bases). Per germline, CDR1 SNHLY and CDR2 FYNNEI. The CDR3 sequence is 16 residues long. Trimming took off 3 bases at V and 6 bases at J, with 20 bases between the two ends.

The genes are TRBV10-3 and TRBJ2-7, with TRBD2 as a possible D gene (5 bases). The CDR3 consists of 12 residues. The germline CDR1 and CDR2 sequences are ENHRY and SYGVKD. The V gene lost 10 bases and the J gene lost 3 bases, with 13 bases spanning the gap. For the CDR3, the DNA is TGTGCCAGCGGGCCTCCGAGCTACGAGCAGTACTTC. As protein: CASGPPSYEQYF.

The chain links TRBV27 to TRBJ2-7, with 9 nucleotides matching TRBD2. From germline, CDR1 is MNHEY and CDR2 SMNVEV (reference sequence). CDR3 length: 16 residues. The junction had 8 bases not matched to a gene; V was cut back by 3 bases and J by 2 bases. The CDR3 region has the DNA TGTGCCAGCAGTTTTCAGAAGACTAGCGGAACCTACGAGCAGTACTTC. It translates to CASSFQKTSGTYEQYF.

J is TRBJ1-2 and V is TRBV18; D gene ambiguous. V lost 3 bases to trimming and J lost 4 bases, with 9 bases between them. Germline CDR1 is KGHSH and CDR2 is LQKENI. This CDR3 has 13 residues. CDR3 protein: CASSPHPSYGYTF. The CDR3 coding sequence is TGTGCCAGCTCACCTCACCCCTCCTATGGCTACACCTTC.

The V call is TRBV15, the J call TRBJ1-1; D is possibly TRBD1 (5 bases). This CDR3 contains 15 residues. V shed 1 base and J shed 4 bases, with 13 bases lying between them. CDR1 LNHNV and CDR2 YYDKDF come from the germline V gene (reference sequence). The CDR3 loop is CATSRGAGEGTEAFF. The CDR3 DNA sequence: TGTGCCACCAGCAGAGGGGCGGGGGAAGGCACTGAAGCTTTCTTT.

J is TRBJ2-6 and V is TRBV2; 10 bases are shared with TRBD2. The CDR3 sequence is 18 residues long. J was trimmed by 0 bases and V by 8 bases; bases with no gene match: 10. Germline V CDR1 and CDR2: SNHLY, FYNNEI. CDR3 in amino acids: CASARALAGVSGANVLTF. In nucleotides, the CDR3 is TGTGCCAGCGCCCGGGCTCTAGCGGGAGTCTCTGGGGCCAACGTCCTGACTTTC.